This TCR beta chain was identified in a study of neurological immune-mediated disorders. Time point specified: longitudinal time-point 1 (baseline). cDNA synthesis was performed by 5'RACE with 10-nucleotide random UMIs. TCRdb re-called the 5' RACE reads through MiXCR, storing one row per CDR3 protein. Among about 60,000 distinct CDR3 sequences listed, about 11% were seen once. At least ten counts were recorded for this clonotype. The V end lost 0 bases, the J end lost 0 bases, and 3 bases lay between the germline ends. The CDR3 is made up of 14 amino acids. Germline values: CDR1 SGHRS, CDR2 YFSETQ. The rearrangement uses TRBV5-1 and TRBJ2-2; unclear D gene. Input material: PBMCs. This clonotype originated in a male donor with HTLV-1-associated myelopathy (HAM/TSP). The chain's CDR3 is CASSLDTNTGELFF. The CDR3 nucleotides read TGCGCCAGCAGCTTGGACACGAACACCGGGGAGCTGTTTTTT.